Below are 10 T cell receptor beta chains sequenced from a single sample in a study of human T cells and chemical hapten exposure. Regarding time point: patch test 2, 6 weeks after DPC sensitization. Noted treatment: therapeutic diphenylcyclopropenone sensitization with weekly scalp DPC. TCRdb re-derived calls from the RACE reads in MiXCR, one entry per CDR3 protein. There are about 73,000 distinct CDR3 sequences in the sample; around 8.8% occur only once, and approximately 3.4% lies in the top ten. The specimen was whole blood, collected in connection with sensitization to the hapten diphenylcyclopropenone (DPC). The receptors come from a woman between 50 and 59 years old with alopecia areata. Some clones in this sample may be carry-over from other donors' samples.

The rearrangement links TRBV3-1 to TRBJ2-5; D gene unclear. Germline CDR1 and CDR2: LGHDT and YNNKEL (reference sequence). CDR3 length: 12 amino acids. Trimming pared 5 bases from V and 3 bases from J, leaving 7 bases between. This CDR3 reads CASSYLEETQYF. CDR3 nucleotide sequence: TGTGCCAGCAGCTACCTCGAAGAGACCCAGTACTTC.

The chain combines TRBV28 with TRBJ2-6; 9 positions match TRBD1. This CDR3 spans 17 amino acids. The V segment lost 2 bases and the J segment 4 bases; nucleotides outside the gene matches: 6. Germline assignment: CDR1 MDHEN and CDR2 SYDVKM. The CDR3 loop is CASSLLQGAIGANVLTF. CDR3 DNA: TGTGCCAGCAGTTTACTACAGGGGGCGATCGGGGCCAACGTCCTGACTTTC.

The rearrangement uses TRBV30 and TRBJ2-7; D ambiguous. Trimming removed 4 bases at V and 0 bases at J, with 7 bases between. From germline, CDR1 is GTSNPN and CDR2 SVGIG (reference sequence). The CDR3 contains 12 residues. The CDR3, as DNA: TGTGCCTGGAAGAGCCTCTCCTACGAGCAGTACTTC. Translation gives CAWKSLSYEQYF.

This clonotype has a handful of counts. This chain connects TRBV28 to TRBJ2-3; perhaps TRBD2 as D (5 bases). This CDR3 spans 14 amino acids. Per germline, CDR1 MDHEN and CDR2 SYDVKM. V lost 5 bases to trimming and J lost 5 bases, with 14 bases between them. The CDR3: CASSTLVRGDTQYF. The CDR3 region has the DNA TGTGCCAGCAGTACACTAGTTCGAGGAGATACGCAGTATTTT.

This clonotype has ten or more counts. The gene calls are TRBV9 and TRBJ1-1, with D uncertain. The CDR3 totals 13 residues. The ends were cut back, 1 base at V and 3 bases at J, with 7 bases in the middle. CDR1 SGDLS and CDR2 YYNGEE come from the germline V gene. This chain's CDR3 is CASSVSPHTEAFF. The CDR3 nucleotides read TGTGCCAGCAGCGTATCCCCCCACACTGAAGCTTTCTTT.

J is TRBJ1-1 and V is TRBV7-9; possibly TRBD1 for D (5 bases). CDR1 is SEHNR and CDR2 is FQNEAQ in the germline V gene (reference sequence). V was cut by 1 base and J by 1 base, with 19 bases left in between. The CDR3 consists of 18 residues. The CDR3 region is CASSLGGTATYRNTEAFF. The CDR3 DNA follows: TGTGCCAGCAGCTTAGGAGGGACCGCCACATACAGGAACACTGAAGCTTTCTTT.

V and J are TRBV7-8 and TRBJ2-3, with 7 bases identical to TRBD2. Germline-derived CDR1 and CDR2 are SGHVS and FQNEAQ. The CDR3 runs 17 residues. Losses at the gene ends were 5 bases for V and 6 bases for J; bases not matched to a gene: 17. Here the CDR3 reads CASSPLFLRAGSDTQYF. Written as DNA, the CDR3 is TGTGCCAGCAGCCCGCTTTTCTTACGAGCGGGAAGTGATACGCAGTATTTT. Full variable domain (outside the CDR3, taken from reference TRBV7-8 and TRBJ2-3): GAGVSQSPRYKVAKRGQDVALRCDPISGHVSLFWYQQALGQGPEFLTYFQNEAQLDKSGLPSDRFFAERPEGSVSTLKIQRTQQEDSAVYLCASSPLFLRAGSDTQYFGPGTRLTVL.

This clonotype was picked up a small number of times. This chain joins TRBV11-2 and TRBJ1-1; D is ambiguous. The germline V gene encodes CDR1 SGHAT and CDR2 FQNNGV. With 5 bases removed from V and 1 base from J, the gap between germline ends came to 11 bases. This CDR3 comprises 14 residues. CDR3 DNA: TGTGCCAGCAGCCGTGGTCGGGGGAACACTGAAGCTTTCTTT. This translates into CASSRGRGNTEAFF. The whole variable domain, remainder taken from reference TRBV11-2 and TRBJ1-1, is EAGVAQSPRYKIIEKRQSVAFWCNPISGHATLYWYQQILGQGPKLLIQFQNNGVVDDSQLPKDRFSAERLKGVDSTLKIQPAKLEDSAVYLCASSRGRGNTEAFFGQGTRLTVV.

There are many counts of this clonotype. The chain joins TRBV13 to TRBJ1-1, with TRBD1 matching 11 bases. Germline trimming cut 3 bases from V and 4 bases from J; bases unmatched to any gene: 4. The germline gives CDR1 PRHDT, CDR2 FYEKMQ (reference sequence). This CDR3 comprises 15 residues. As DNA, the CDR3 is TGTGCCAGCAGCTTTAGGGACAGGGGGGGCACTGAAGCTTTCTTT. This gives the protein CASSFRDRGGTEAFF.

This clonotype was counted only a few times. The chain carries TRBV29-1 and TRBJ2-3; D is undetermined. In germline, CDR1 is SQVTM, CDR2 ANQGSEA. The V end was cut by 2 bases, the J end by 2 bases, with 5 bases between. The CDR3 contains 12 residues. CDR3 in amino acids: CSVELNTDTQYF. As DNA, the CDR3 is TGCAGCGTTGAACTGAACACAGATACGCAGTATTTT.